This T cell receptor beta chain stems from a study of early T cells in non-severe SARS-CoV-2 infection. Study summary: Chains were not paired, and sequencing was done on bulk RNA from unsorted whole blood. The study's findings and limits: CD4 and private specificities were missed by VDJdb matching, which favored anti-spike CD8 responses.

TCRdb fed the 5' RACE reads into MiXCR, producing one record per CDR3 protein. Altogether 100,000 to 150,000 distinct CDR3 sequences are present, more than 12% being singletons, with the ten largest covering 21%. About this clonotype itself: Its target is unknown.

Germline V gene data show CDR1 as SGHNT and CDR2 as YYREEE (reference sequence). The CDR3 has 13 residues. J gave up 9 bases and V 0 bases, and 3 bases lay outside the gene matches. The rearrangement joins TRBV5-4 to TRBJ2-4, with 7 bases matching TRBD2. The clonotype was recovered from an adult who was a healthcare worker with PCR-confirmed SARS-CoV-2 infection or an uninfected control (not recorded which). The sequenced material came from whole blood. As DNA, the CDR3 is TGTGCCAGCAGCTTGGATACGGGGGGCATTCAGTACTTC. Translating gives CASSLDTGGIQYF.